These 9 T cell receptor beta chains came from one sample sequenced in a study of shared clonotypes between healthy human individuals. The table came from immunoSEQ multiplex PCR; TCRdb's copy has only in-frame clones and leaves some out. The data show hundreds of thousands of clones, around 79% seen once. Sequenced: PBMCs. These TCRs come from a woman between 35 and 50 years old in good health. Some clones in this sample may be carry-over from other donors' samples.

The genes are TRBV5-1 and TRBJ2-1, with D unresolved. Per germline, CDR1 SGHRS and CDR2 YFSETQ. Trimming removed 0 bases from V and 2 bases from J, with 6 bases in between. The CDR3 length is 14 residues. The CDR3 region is CASSLAVTYNEQFF. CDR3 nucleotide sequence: TGCGCCAGCAGCTTGGCGGTAACCTACAATGAGCAGTTCTTC.

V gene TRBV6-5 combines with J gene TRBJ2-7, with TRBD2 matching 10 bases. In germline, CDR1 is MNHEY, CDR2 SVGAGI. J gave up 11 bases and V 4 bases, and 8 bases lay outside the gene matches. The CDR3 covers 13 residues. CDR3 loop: CASSSPGLAKEYF. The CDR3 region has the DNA TGTGCCAGCAGTTCCCCGGGACTAGCGAAGGAGTACTTC.

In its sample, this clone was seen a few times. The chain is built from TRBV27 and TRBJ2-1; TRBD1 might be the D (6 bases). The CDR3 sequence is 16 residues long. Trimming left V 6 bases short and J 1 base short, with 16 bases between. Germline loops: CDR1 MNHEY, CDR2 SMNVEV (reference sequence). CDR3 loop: CASSLRQALSYNEQFF. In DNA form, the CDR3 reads TGTGCCAGCAGCCTGCGACAGGCTTTGTCCTACAATGAGCAGTTCTTC.

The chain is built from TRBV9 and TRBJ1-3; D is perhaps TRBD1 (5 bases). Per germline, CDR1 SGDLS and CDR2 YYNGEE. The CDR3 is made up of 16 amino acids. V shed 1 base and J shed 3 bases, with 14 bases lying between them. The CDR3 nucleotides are TGTGCCAGCAGCGTACGTGGGAAGGGGAGTGGAAACACCATATATTTT. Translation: CASSVRGKGSGNTIYF.

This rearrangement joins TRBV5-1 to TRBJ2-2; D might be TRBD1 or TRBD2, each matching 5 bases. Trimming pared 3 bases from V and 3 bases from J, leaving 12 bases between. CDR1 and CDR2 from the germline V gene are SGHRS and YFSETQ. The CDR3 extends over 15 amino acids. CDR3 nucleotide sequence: TGCGCCAGCAGCTCCGGGGACCCGGACACCGGGGAGCTGTTTTTT. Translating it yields CASSSGDPDTGELFF.

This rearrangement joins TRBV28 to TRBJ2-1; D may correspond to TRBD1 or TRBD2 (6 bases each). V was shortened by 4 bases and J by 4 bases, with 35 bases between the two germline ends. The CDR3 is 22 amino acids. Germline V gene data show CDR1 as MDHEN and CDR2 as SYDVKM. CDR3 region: CASSYPSARGERYESVYNEQFF. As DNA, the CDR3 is TGTGCCAGCAGTTACCCCTCGGCAAGGGGGGAAAGGTATGAAAGCGTTTACAATGAGCAGTTCTTC.

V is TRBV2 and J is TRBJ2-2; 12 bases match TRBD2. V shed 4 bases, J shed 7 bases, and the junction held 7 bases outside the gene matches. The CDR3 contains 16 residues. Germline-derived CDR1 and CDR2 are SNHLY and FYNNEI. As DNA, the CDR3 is TGTGCCAGCAGTGCGACTAGCGGGAGCGCGGGCGGGGAGCTGTTTTTT. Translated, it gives CASSATSGSAGGELFF.

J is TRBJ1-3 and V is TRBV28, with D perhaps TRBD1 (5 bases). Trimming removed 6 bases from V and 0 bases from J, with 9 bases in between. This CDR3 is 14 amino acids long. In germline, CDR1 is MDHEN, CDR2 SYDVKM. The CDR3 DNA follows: TGTGCCAGCAGGCCGGGGGGCTCTGGAAACACCATATATTTT. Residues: CASRPGGSGNTIYF.

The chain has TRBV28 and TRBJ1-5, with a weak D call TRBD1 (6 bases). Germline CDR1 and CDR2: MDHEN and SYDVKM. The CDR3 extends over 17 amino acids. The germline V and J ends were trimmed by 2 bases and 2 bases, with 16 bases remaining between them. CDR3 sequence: CASSLTFARGGNQPQHF. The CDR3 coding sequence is TGTGCCAGCAGTTTAACGTTTGCCAGGGGTGGCAATCAGCCCCAGCATTTT.